This T cell receptor (beta chain) was captured in a study of follicular helper T cells after annual influenza vaccination (TCRdb year 2017). In the study overall: After each seasonal influenza vaccination, blood samples were collected on days 0, 7 and 28. To study recall of cTfh clones, some subjects were followed across successive annual vaccinations spanning the 2013-2014, 2014-2015 and 2015-2016 seasons. One week after vaccination, a second recruited cohort of roughly 11 subjects (Table S1) displayed a similar ICOS+CD38+ cTfh response. Multi-year samples were obtained from about 6 subjects, with two vaccination seasons covered for a few subjects and three seasons covered for two subjects. Samples from 2013-2014 were cryopreserved, whereas samples from about 2015 were processed immediately after collection. What the authors observed across the whole study: ICOS+CD38+ cTfh clonality correlated with the frequency of that population, and its change correlated with the change in circulating plasmablast frequency. When influenza clone enrichment was assessed, the possibility that the much larger non-cTfh compartments were undersampled could not be excluded. Productive TCRB sequences were recovered from only about 8.5-23% of analyzed cells, so rare clonotypes could not be sampled. Day 7 ICOS+CD38+ clones were most often found later in ICOS-CD38- cTfh, suggesting that subset may serve as a memory reservoir. Successive annual vaccinations recalled a recurring oligoclonal ICOS+CD38+ cTfh response that included tetramer and AIM influenza-specific clonotypes.

A remark on this clone: The antigen it recognizes is unknown. No clone much larger than this one lies a single base away; base qualities are absent. At the DNA level, this CDR3 is encoded by other sequences in the same sample as well.

Receptors were amplified or captured by the immunoSEQ multiplex PCR assay. Adaptive Biotechnologies handled the TCRB amplification, library preparation, sequencing and preliminary bioinformatics at Survey level resolution. Processing in the source paper ran as follows. Clonality was calculated in R as 1 minus normalized Shannon entropy, and the Gini index was computed with the R package ineq. To get the overlap score, the summed counts of shared sequences were divided by the total counts of all sequences in both of the compared samples. Significance of shared clonotypes was assessed by Fisher's exact test, with a theoretical repertoire of 10^7 TCRB sequences assumed. The clones in this table, taken by TCRdb from immuneACCESS, are in-frame only. Not every clone is retained; where verified, under half of the shortfall comes from an unresolved V gene, and the cause of the rest is unknown. V and J calls and clone size are given by that table; D and trimming were obtained from the DNA. This sample lists some 7,000 clones; 80% to 85% were detected once. The ten largest clonotypes hold roughly 0.58% of the sample.

According to the study, the label for this sample's time point signals: 2015-2016 season, 7 days after influenza vaccination. Seasonal inactivated influenza vaccine (Fluvarix) was administered to adults, and sorted blood CD4 subsets were tracked by TCRB sequencing before and after vaccination. To be eligible, subjects had to be community-dwelling and could not have received an influenza vaccine during the previous 6 months. Influenza vaccine contraindications, substance abuse, HIV/AIDS, active malignancy, immunomodulatory medication and active illness such as respiratory infection were included among the exclusion criteria. At each time point, about 35 to 110 mL of blood was collected. Either Ficoll-Paque PLUS or SepMate separation was used to isolate PBMC. As a non-Tfh comparison subset, CXCR5- memory CD4 T cells were sorted. Before DNA was extracted, the cell subsets were sorted from PBMC using a BD FACS Aria.

From the germline V gene, CDR1 is ENHRY and CDR2 is SYGVKD. Inclusive of the bounding cysteine and phenylalanine, the CDR3 is 13 residues long. Just the 39-base CDR3 DNA is kept, in frame starting at base 1. This receptor was obtained from an adult who received the influenza vaccine. This specimen was CXCR5- memory CD4+ T cells sorted from blood, taken 7 days after influenza vaccination. The cell subset or site tag for this specimen amounts to: CXCR5- memory CD4 T cells. The sequence is built from TRBV10-3 and TRBJ1-1, with TRBD1 perhaps the D gene, on 6 matching bases. The CDR3 corresponds to CAILGRGDTEAFF. The bases are TGTGCTATCCTTGGTAGGGGGGACACTGAAGCTTTCTTT.